One and the same sample provided the 4 T cell receptor beta chains below, sequenced in a study of STAT5B mutations in CD4+ large granular lymphocyte leukemia. Clones were sequenced by immunoSEQ multiplex PCR, and TCRdb holds only the in-frame ones, with some missing. The sample contains over 25,000 clones, about 70% of which appear only once. Sequencing input: CD4+ T cells from blood buffy coats. The source of these receptors is a human donor in good health.

The rearrangement links TRBV6-1 to TRBJ1-6; 8 bases are shared with TRBD1. J gave up 7 bases and V 6 bases, and 8 bases lay outside the gene matches. CDR1 is MNHNS and CDR2 is SASEGT in the germline V gene. The CDR3 extends over 15 amino acids. CDR3 DNA: TGTGCCAGCAGATGGGAGACAGGGGCGAATTCACCCCTCCACTTT. It specifies CASRWETGANSPLHF.

The chain is built from TRBV19 and TRBJ1-1; tentative D call: TRBD1 (6 bases). CDR1 and CDR2 (germline): LNHDA, SQIVND (reference sequence). V gave up 6 bases and J gave up 3 bases, with 14 bases separating them. The CDR3 sequence is 14 residues long. CDR3 in amino acids: CASRRGSRDTEAFF. The CDR3 nucleotides read TGTGCCAGTAGAAGGGGGTCTCGGGACACTGAAGCTTTCTTT.

This clone occurred a few times. This chain links TRBV4-1 with TRBJ1-2; D not certain. The CDR3 is made up of 16 amino acids. From germline, CDR1 is MGHRA and CDR2 YSYEKL. Trimming took 2 bases from V and 3 from J, leaving 16 bases between them. The CDR3 region has the DNA TGCGCCAGCAGCCAATCTAAATCTCCGGGTGACTATGGCTACACCTTC. Translation: CASSQSKSPGDYGYTF.

V usage is TRBV6-6 and J usage is TRBJ1-5, with D tentatively TRBD1 (5 bases). The germline V gene encodes CDR1 MNHNY and CDR2 SVGAGI (reference sequence). The CDR3 loop spans 16 amino acids. The V gene lost 4 bases and the J gene lost 5 bases, with 18 bases spanning the gap. CDR3 amino acids: CASSLSTGPGDQPQHF. The CDR3 DNA reads as TGTGCCAGCAGTTTATCAACAGGACCCGGCGATCAGCCCCAGCATTTT.